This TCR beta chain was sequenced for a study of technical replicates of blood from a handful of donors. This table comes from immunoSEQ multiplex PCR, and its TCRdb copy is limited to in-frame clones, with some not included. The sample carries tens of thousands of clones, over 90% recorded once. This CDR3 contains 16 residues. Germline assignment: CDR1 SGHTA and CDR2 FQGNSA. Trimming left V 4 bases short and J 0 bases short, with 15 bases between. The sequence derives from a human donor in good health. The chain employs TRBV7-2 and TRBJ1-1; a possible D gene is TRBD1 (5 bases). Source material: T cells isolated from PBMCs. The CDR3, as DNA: TGTGCCAGCAGCTCAGGGATCCGGGAGTTGAACACTGAAGCTTTCTTT. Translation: CASSSGIRELNTEAFF.